The rows below give T cell receptor beta chains drawn from one sample of a study of blood T cell repertoires in COVID-19. The method was immunoSEQ multiplex PCR; TCRdb's version includes in-frame clones alone and lacks a portion of them. The sample yields 200,000 to 250,000 clones, 79% seen once. Sequencing used peripheral blood. These TCRs come from a middle-aged woman with active or convalescent COVID-19. CDR3s include the opening cysteine and the closing phenylalanine or tryptophan. A D gene is named only where the DNA matches it firmly. Expanded clones get a size class; other rows say once, few or many, or leave the size out.

TRBD1	TRBV7-6	NA	TRBJ2-3	TGTGCCAGCAGCTTAAGTGCCTGGACAGGGGGCACAGATACGCAGTATTTT	CASSLSAWTGGTDTQYF
TRBD1	TRBV9	NA	TRBJ2-1	TGTGCCAGCAGCGTAGACAGGGGGGCTCACAATGAGCAGTTCTTC	CASSVDRGAHNEQFF
NA	TRBV6-1	NA	TRBJ1-5	TGTGCCAGCAGTGAATCGGGCGGGTATCAGCCCCAGCATTTT	CASSESGGYQPQHF
TRBD1	TRBV6-6	few	TRBJ2-2	TGTGCCAGCAGCCAAGGACAGGGAGTAACCGGGGAGCTGTTTTTT	CASSQGQGVTGELFF
TRBD2	TRBV7-9	few	TRBJ2-3	TGTGCCAGCAGCCCCCCCCCGGGGGGGCTTTCCACAGATACGCAGTATTTT	CASSPPPGGLSTDTQYF
NA	TRBV6-4	few	TRBJ1-1	TGTGCCAGCAGTGACTCCTCTCGGGGGACTGAAGCTTTCTTT	CASSDSSRGTEAFF
NA	TRBV6-5	NA	TRBJ2-5	TGTGCCAGCTCCCCGGGGAGGGAGACCCAGTACTTC	CASSPGRETQYF
TRBD1	TRBV2	once	TRBJ2-3	TGTGCCAGCAGTGAATCCAGGGGGAGCACAGATACGCAGTATTTT	CASSESRGSTDTQYF
NA	TRBV28	NA	TRBJ1-2	TGTGCCAGCAGGTCAGAGGAAGAGGGCTACACCTTC	CASRSEEEGYTF
TRBD1	TRBV29-1	NA	TRBJ2-1	TGCAGCGTTGAAGTTTCGGGACAGGGGGCTTCCTACAATGAGCAGTTCTTC	CSVEVSGQGASYNEQFF
TRBD1	TRBV6-1	few	TRBJ1-2	TGTGCCAGCAGTGACCGGACAGGGGGACGCTACACCTTC	CASSDRTGGRYTF
NA	TRBV7-3	NA	TRBJ1-5	TGTGCCAGCAGCTTATCTGGGCCCAATCAGCCCCAGCATTTT	CASSLSGPNQPQHF
NA	TRBV19	once	TRBJ2-2	TGTGCCAGTAATTCACCACTGACAGCGAACACCGGGGAGCTGTTTTTT	CASNSPLTANTGELFF
NA	TRBV11-1	few	TRBJ1-5	TGTGCCAGCAGCGCGGGGAGCGACAATCAGCCCCAGCATTTT	CASSAGSDNQPQHF
TRBD1	TRBV12-5	NA	TRBJ1-1	TGTGCTAGTGGTTTGGTAGGGGACAGGGGAACTGAAGCTTTCTTT	CASGLVGDRGTEAFF
NA	TRBV19	once	TRBJ1-2	TGTGCCAGTAGTATAGGGACGGGAGGGGATGGCTACACCTTC	CASSIGTGGDGYTF
TRBD1	TRBV18	NA	TRBJ2-2	TGTGCCAGCTCACCGCTACGAGACAGGGAAAACGGGGAGCTGTTTTTT	CASSPLRDRENGELFF
TRBD2	TRBV28	NA	TRBJ2-3	TGTGCCAGCAGTCAACCGACTAGCGGGGGCGTCACAGATACGCAGTATTTT	CASSQPTSGGVTDTQYF
TRBD1	TRBV4-2	NA	TRBJ1-2	TGTGCCAGCAGCCAAGGAACGACAGGGAATGGCTACACCTTC	CASSQGTTGNGYTF
TRBD1	TRBV23-1	NA	TRBJ2-7	TGCGCCAGCAGTCAATACCGGGACAGGGAATACGAGCAGTACTTC	CASSQYRDREYEQYF
TRBD1	TRBV28	NA	TRBJ2-7	TGTGCCACCCTCCGTCCGGGACAGAATCGCGAGCAGTACTTC	CATLRPGQNREQYF
NA	TRBV5-4	NA	TRBJ1-5	TGTGCCAGCAGCCAACGGGGGTACGATCAGCCCCAGCATTTT	CASSQRGYDQPQHF
TRBD1	TRBV11-2	NA	TRBJ1-2	TGTGCCAGCAGCCCCGGACAGGGGCTTGGCTACACCTTC	CASSPGQGLGYTF
TRBD2	TRBV5-4	NA	TRBJ2-5	TGTGCCAGCAGCTTGCAAGCGGGGGGAAGAGAGACCCAGTACTTC	CASSLQAGGRETQYF
NA	TRBV30	NA	TRBJ2-3	TGTGCCTGGAGCGTCGCAGCGGCTAGCACAGATACGCAGTATTTT	CAWSVAAASTDTQYF
TRBD1	TRBV19	NA	TRBJ1-6	TGTGCCAGTAGTATGGGGACAGCGAATTCACCCCTCCACTTT	CASSMGTANSPLHF
NA	TRBV28	many	TRBJ2-7	TGTGCCAGCAGTTTATCCCAGGGGATCCCCATTATGATCGAGCAGTACTTC	CASSLSQGIPIMIEQYF
TRBD1	TRBV3-1/TRBV3-2	once	TRBJ2-5	TGTGCCAGCAGCCAATGGACAGGGGGCCAAGAGACCCAGTACTTC	CASSQWTGGQETQYF
NA	TRBV20-1	NA	TRBJ1-3	TGCAGTGCCCCGGGCGGGGGCACCATATATTTT	CSAPGGGTIYF
TRBD1	TRBV7-2	many	TRBJ1-2	TGTGCCAGCAGCCAAATCGACAGGGGAGGGGGCTACACCTTC	CASSQIDRGGGYTF
TRBD1	TRBV24-1	NA	TRBJ2-5	TGTGCCACCAGCAGACAGGGATACCAAGAGACCCAGTACTTC	CATSRQGYQETQYF
TRBD1	TRBV3-1/TRBV3-2	many	TRBJ1-2	TGTGCCAGCTCTCACACAGGGGGCCTGAGGAACTATGGCTACACCTTC	CASSHTGGLRNYGYTF
TRBD1	TRBV7-2	once	TRBJ1-6	TGTGCCAGCAGCTTAGCGGGACAGGGTAGTTCACCCCTCCACTTT	CASSLAGQGSSPLHF
NA	TRBV5-5	NA	TRBJ1-5	TGTGCCAGCAGCTTGGTCGTCAGTTCCAATCAGCCCCAGCATTTT	CASSLVVSSNQPQHF
TRBD1	TRBV7-2	NA	TRBJ1-3	TGTGCCAGCAGCCTGACAGGGTGGGGAAACACCATATATTTT	CASSLTGWGNTIYF
NA	TRBV18	NA	TRBJ1-5	TGTGCCAGCTCACCGGTGGGCAGGGGCAATCAGCCCCAGCATTTT	CASSPVGRGNQPQHF
TRBD1	TRBV10-3	NA	TRBJ2-1	TGTGCCATCAGTGAGGGGAAGGACAGGGGGCTCTATGAGCAGTTCTTC	CAISEGKDRGLYEQFF
NA	TRBV19	once	TRBJ2-3	TGTGCCAGTACCACGAGGGTTAATACGCAGTATTTT	CASTTRVNTQYF
NA	TRBV15	NA	TRBJ2-5	TGTGCCACCAGCATCCCGGTCGGGACCCAGTACTTC	CATSIPVGTQYF
NA	TRBV4-1	NA	TRBJ1-5	TGCGCCAGCAGCCAAGGGCGGGGGTTCAATCAGCCCCAGCATTTT	CASSQGRGFNQPQHF
TRBD1	TRBV11-2	NA	TRBJ1-3	TGTGCCAGCAGCTTAGCACTCGGGACAGCTGGAAACACCATATATTTT	CASSLALGTAGNTIYF
TRBD1	TRBV6-5	NA	TRBJ1-2	TGTGCCAGCAGCCTGGACAGGGGGCTCGGCTACACCTTC	CASSLDRGLGYTF
TRBD1	TRBV5-1	once	TRBJ1-3	TGCGCCAGCAGCCCGGGGGACAGCGTTAGCTCTGGAAACACCATATATTTT	CASSPGDSVSSGNTIYF
NA	TRBV7-6	NA	TRBJ1-5	TGTGCCAGCAGTAGTCAGGGCAATCAGCCCCAGCATTTT	CASSSQGNQPQHF
NA	TRBV18	once	TRBJ2-7	TGTGCCAGCTCACCACAGTTGAGCGAGCAGTACTTC	CASSPQLSEQYF
NA	TRBV5-1	NA	TRBJ2-3	TGCGCCAGCAGCTTGGACCGGGGGGCCACAGATACGCAGTATTTT	CASSLDRGATDTQYF
NA	TRBV18	NA	TRBJ1-2	TGTGCCAGCTCACCTGACCTACAGACAGTCTATGGCTACACTTTC	CASSPDLQTVYGYTF
NA	TRBV11-2	NA	TRBJ1-1	TGTGCCAGCAGCGACGTAAACCGTCGGGAGGAAGCTTTCTTT	CASSDVNRREEAFF
NA	TRBV5-1	NA	TRBJ1-3	TGCGCCAGCAGCCGGGGGATCTCTGGAAACACCATATATTTT	CASSRGISGNTIYF
TRBD1	TRBV3-1/TRBV3-2	NA	TRBJ2-5	TGTGCCAGCAGCCTATTGACGACAGGGCAGACCCAGTACTTC	CASSLLTTGQTQYF
TRBD2	TRBV5-6	once	TRBJ2-5	TGTGCCAGCAGCCGGGGGCAACTAGCGGGGCGAGAGACCCAGTACTTC	CASSRGQLAGRETQYF
NA	TRBV6-5	NA	TRBJ1-2	TGTGCCAGCAGTAAGCAGGGTCCCAACTATGGCTACACCTTC	CASSKQGPNYGYTF
TRBD1	TRBV19	once	TRBJ1-2	TGTGCCAGTAGTCCCCGGGACAGGCTTTCGGTCTATGGCTACACCTTC	CASSPRDRLSVYGYTF